Sequencing of this T cell receptor beta chain was carried out in a study of cytomegalovirus exposure and HLA in healthy donors. Study summary: Earlier results showed 90 million to 130 million unique TCR beta sequences derived from approximately 170 million T cells. From HLA-typed donors, an early data release held around 80 million unique TCRs.

The PCR made use of 60 Vbeta and 13 Jbeta primers. The protocol was immunoSEQ multiplex PCR, while the TCRdb copy is restricted to in-frame clones and leaves out a portion. Of 150,000 to 200,000 clones listed, 80% to 85% are singletons. With regard to this clone: Its specificity is unknown.

V lost 3 bases, J lost 7 bases, and 8 bases stayed unmatched. The CDR3 runs 15 residues. The germline V gene has CDR1 MNHEY and CDR2 SMNVEV (reference sequence). Findings of the study overall: Later analysis associated a missense DCLRE1C variant with TCR beta V- and J-gene trimming.

The specimen sequenced was PBMCs. The V gene is TRBV27, the J gene TRBJ2-2; 7 bases fit TRBD1. The source of this sequence is a boy younger than 18 in good health and CMV-seronegative. The CDR3 DNA is TGTGCCAGCAGTTTTGTCCAGGGGGTTGGCGGGGAGCTGTTTTTT. It translates to CASSFVQGVGGELFF.